This TCR beta chain came from a study of radiation and T cells in renal cell carcinoma. Profiling relied on immunoSEQ multiplex PCR, and the TCRdb table lists in-frame clones only, not all of them. The sample includes around 130,000 clones, approximately 80% of them seen just once. Time point indicated: blood 2 weeks post-SBRT. Treatment in this sample: 15 Gy SBRT to primary tumor, nephrectomy 4 weeks later. With V trimmed by 0 bases and J by 2 bases, 6 bases remained unmatched. This CDR3 is 18 amino acids long. The germline gives CDR1 SGHNT, CDR2 YYREEE (reference sequence). This clonotype was obtained from a woman aged 55 to 70 with renal cell carcinoma. The chain combines TRBV5-4 with TRBJ2-3; 13 bases are a match to TRBD2. The sample here was blood, taken from a patient whose treatment included radiotherapy and nephrectomy. CDR3 DNA: TGTGCCAGCAGCTTGGCGTCACTAGCGGGGGGGTCCACAGATACGCAGTATTTT. Protein: CASSLASLAGGSTDTQYF. The whole variable domain, remainder taken from reference TRBV5-4 and TRBJ2-3, is ETGVTQSPTHLIKTRGQQVTLRCSSQSGHNTVSWYQQALGQGPQFIFQYYREEENGRGNFPPRFSGLQFPNYSSELNVNALELDDSALYLCASSLASLAGGSTDTQYFGPGTRLTVL.